These T cell receptor beta chains were read from a single sample in a study of CD8 T cells in Susac syndrome. Each CDR3 protein gets one entry after TCRdb re-called the immunoSEQ multiplex PCR reads with MiXCR. The sample lists approximately 260,000 distinct CDR3 sequences, 96% occurring once. The source material was CD4+ T cells from PBMCs. Source of these receptors: a human donor with Susac syndrome. Both conserved end residues are part of each CDR3. The D gene is left open where the match is weak. Not all rows give a size; the values are once, few, many and, for expanded clones, a class.

. TRBJ2-7 TRBV15 16 TRBD2 TGTGCCACCAGCGCAAAATCGGGACTAGCAGTTTACGAGCAGTACTTC CATSAKSGLAVYEQYF
. TRBJ2-4 TRBV20-1 17 TRBD2 TGCAGTGCTCTCGGGACTAGCGGGAGCGGGGCCAAAAACATTCAGTACTTC CSALGTSGSGAKNIQYF
. TRBJ2-3 TRBV11-2 16 TRBD2 TGTGCCAGCAGCTTGTTTCGCGGGAGGCGGACAGATACGCAGTATTTT CASSLFRGRRTDTQYF
once TRBJ2-1 TRBV7-3 17 TRBD2 TGTGCCAGCAGCTTAATTCCTAGCGGGAGCGCCTACAATGAGCAGTTCTTC CASSLIPSGSAYNEQFF
. TRBJ2-7 TRBV15 16 TRBD1 TGTGCCACCAGCAGAGTGGACAGGGCGGGTGGAGACGAGCAGTACTTC CATSRVDRAGGDEQYF
. TRBJ1-2 TRBV5-4 15 . TGTGCCAGCAGCTCCACCCGAGGAGAGGCCTATGGCTACACCTTC CASSSTRGEAYGYTF
. TRBJ1-1 TRBV28 13 TRBD1 TGTGCCAGCAGTTCTTTCGGGACAGTTCAAGCTTTCTTT CASSSFGTVQAFF
. TRBJ2-5 TRBV12-3/TRBV12-4 11 . TGTGCCAGCGAACCGGAGCAGACCCAGTACTTC CASEPEQTQYF
. TRBJ2-7 TRBV20-1 13 TRBD2 TGCAGTGCTTTGACTAGCGGGAGAAACGAGCAGTACTTC CSALTSGRNEQYF
. TRBJ2-3 TRBV6-1 14 TRBD2 TGTGCCAGCCAATTGGGGGGGAGCACAGATACGCAGTATTTT CASQLGGSTDTQYF
. TRBJ2-3 TRBV20-1 16 TRBD2 TGCAGTGCTAGCTTAGCAGCGGGAGGTTCAGTAGATACGCAGTATTTT CSASLAAGGSVDTQYF
. TRBJ1-1 TRBV5-6 14 . TGTGCCAGCAGCTTTCCTACAGAGAACACTGAAGCTTTCTTT CASSFPTENTEAFF
. TRBJ2-1 TRBV28 15 . TGTGCCAGCAGTCAATATGTTGGGGCGTACAATGAGCAGTTCTTC CASSQYVGAYNEQFF
. TRBJ1-2 TRBV20-1 18 TRBD1 TGCAGTGCTAGAGATCGGGGTTCGGGGACAGGGGGTTCCTATGGCTACACCTTC CSARDRGSGTGGSYGYTF
. TRBJ2-5 TRBV27 12 . TGTGCCAGCGGAGGGTTCCAAGAGACCCAGTACTTC CASGGFQETQYF
. TRBJ2-3 TRBV20-1 14 . TGCAGTGCTGGGGAATTCGGGGGCACAGATACGCAGTATTTT CSAGEFGGTDTQYF
once TRBJ2-5 TRBV25-1 14 . TGTGCCAGCAGTGAATTGGGGTGGCAAGAGACCCAGTACTTC CASSELGWQETQYF
. TRBJ1-5 TRBV5-1 15 . TGCGCCAGCAGCTTGAGAGTACAGAGCAATCAGCCCCAGCATTTT CASSLRVQSNQPQHF
. TRBJ1-1 TRBV10-3 14 . TGTGCCATCAGCAGACAGATAATGAACACTGAAGCTTTCTTT CAISRQIMNTEAFF
. TRBJ1-5 TRBV28 13 TRBD1 TGTGCCAGCGGGACAGGCTTCAATCAGCCCCAGCATTTT CASGTGFNQPQHF
. TRBJ1-1 TRBV29-1 14 . TGCAGCGCCGAGGGTATGGGGAGAAGAACTGAAGCTTTCTTT CSAEGMGRRTEAFF
. TRBJ2-7 TRBV15 20 TRBD2 TGTGCCACCAGCAGAGATGAGCCCGACCCGAGCGGGAGCTGGCTTTACGAGCAGTACTTC CATSRDEPDPSGSWLYEQYF
. TRBJ2-1 TRBV20-1 17 TRBD2 TGCAGTGCTGAAGGGCGTAGCGGGACGGGCTCCTACAATGAGCAGTTCTTC CSAEGRSGTGSYNEQFF
. TRBJ2-7 TRBV20-1 13 . TGCAGTGCTAGACCGACAGGCCTTAACGAGCAGTACTTC CSARPTGLNEQYF
. TRBJ1-2 TRBV30 17 TRBD1 TGTGCCTGGAGTCGGTTCCCGGGACAGGCAGCTAACTATGGCTACACCTTC CAWSRFPGQAANYGYTF
. TRBJ2-6 TRBV28 13 . TGTGCCAGCAGTTTCAAGAGGGCCAACGTCCTGACTTTC CASSFKRANVLTF
. TRBJ2-7 TRBV5-1 13 TRBD1 TGCGCCAGCAGCGCCGGGACAGCCTACGAGCAGTACTTC CASSAGTAYEQYF
. TRBJ2-7 TRBV4-1 15 TRBD2 TGCGCCAGCAGCCAAGATTTAGCGGGAGGACGCGAGCAGTACTTC CASSQDLAGGREQYF
. TRBJ2-7 TRBV7-2 17 TRBD2 TGTGCCAGCGGTAAAGGCGGGACGGGAGGGCTGACTCACGAGCAGTACTTC CASGKGGTGGLTHEQYF
. TRBJ1-2 TRBV6-5 15 . TGTGCCAGCAGTTACTCGACCAAAGGGGACTATGGCTACACCTTC CASSYSTKGDYGYTF
few TRBJ2-1 TRBV5-7 11 . TGTGCCAGCAGCCTTTTCGATGAGCAGTTCTTC CASSLFDEQFF
. TRBJ2-7 TRBV20-1 14 TRBD1 TGCAGTGCGCACGGGACAGGAAGGACCTACGAGCAGTACTTC CSAHGTGRTYEQYF
. TRBJ2-7 TRBV30 12 . TGTGCCTGGAGTGGGGCCCCCTACGAGCAGTACTTC CAWSGAPYEQYF
few TRBJ2-7 TRBV28 12 . TGTGCCAGCAGTTTACCCGACTACGAGCAGTACTTC CASSLPDYEQYF
. TRBJ2-3 TRBV12-3/TRBV12-4 13 . TGTGCCACCCTCCGGGGCTCCACAGATACGCAGTATTTT CATLRGSTDTQYF
. TRBJ2-7 TRBV29-1 14 TRBD1 TGCAGCGTTCTCTCGGACAGGGCAACCTACGAGCAGTACTTC CSVLSDRATYEQYF
once TRBJ1-1 TRBV29-1 12 . TGCAGCGTTGAATCCTGGAACACTGAAGCTTTCTTT CSVESWNTEAFF
. TRBJ2-7 TRBV7-9 14 . TGTGCCAGCAGCTCTGACAGGGAGGGCTACGAGCAGTACTTC CASSSDREGYEQYF
. TRBJ2-7 TRBV29-1 12 . TGCAGCGTTGAAGATCGCACCTACGAGCAGTACTTC CSVEDRTYEQYF
. TRBJ1-1 TRBV29-1 12 . TGCAGCGTGGAGTGGGGGGACACTGAAGCTTTCTTT CSVEWGDTEAFF
. TRBJ1-5 TRBV20-1 15 TRBD1 TGCAGTGCTAGACCGTCGGACAGGGAGAATCAGCCCCAGCATTTT CSARPSDRENQPQHF
. TRBJ2-5 TRBV5-1 15 TRBD1 TGCGCCAGCAGCTTTATGACAGGGGGTCAAGAGACCCAGTACTTC CASSFMTGGQETQYF
. TRBJ1-1 TRBV29-1 13 . TGCAGCGTTGAATTCAGGGTGGACACTGAAGCTTTCTTT CSVEFRVDTEAFF
. TRBJ1-2 TRBV2 11 . TGTGCCAGCAGTGATCAGTATGGCTACACCTTC CASSDQYGYTF
. TRBJ2-1 TRBV29-1 12 . TGCAGCACAAAGGACATTCACGTTGAGCAGTTCTTC CSTKDIHVEQFF
. TRBJ1-5 TRBV6-6 16 TRBD1 TGTGCCAGTAGACCGGGACAGGGTAGCCGCAATCAGCCCCAGCATTTT CASRPGQGSRNQPQHF
. TRBJ2-7 TRBV29-1 12 TRBD1 TGCAGTGGTGGGACAGGGGCTTACGAGCAGTACTTC CSGGTGAYEQYF
. TRBJ2-7 TRBV6-5 17 . TGTGCCAGCAGTTATGGGTACCCTATCGGGCCCCACTACGAGCAGTACTTC CASSYGYPIGPHYEQYF
. TRBJ1-4 TRBV4-2 13 TRBD1 TGTGCCAGCAGCCAAGATCAGGGGGCCCGTCTGTTTTTT CASSQDQGARLFF
. TRBJ2-7 TRBV19 11 . TGTGCCTCAGCTCAAGGGGGCGAGCAGTACTTC CASAQGGEQYF
. TRBJ2-7 TRBV23-1 15 . TGCGCCATCACTAACGCGGGACAGCCTCTCTACGAGCAGTACTTC CAITNAGQPLYEQYF
. TRBJ2-1 TRBV20-1 11 TRBD2 TGCAGGATGTTAGCGGGAGATGAGCAGTTCTTC CRMLAGDEQFF
. TRBJ2-5 TRBV13 15 . TGTGCCAGCAGCTTAAGGGTACGGGCCCAAGAGACCCAGTACTTC CASSLRVRAQETQYF
. TRBJ2-7 TRBV20-1 13 . TGCAGTGCAACCACCTTGGAGACGAACGAGCAGTACTTC CSATTLETNEQYF